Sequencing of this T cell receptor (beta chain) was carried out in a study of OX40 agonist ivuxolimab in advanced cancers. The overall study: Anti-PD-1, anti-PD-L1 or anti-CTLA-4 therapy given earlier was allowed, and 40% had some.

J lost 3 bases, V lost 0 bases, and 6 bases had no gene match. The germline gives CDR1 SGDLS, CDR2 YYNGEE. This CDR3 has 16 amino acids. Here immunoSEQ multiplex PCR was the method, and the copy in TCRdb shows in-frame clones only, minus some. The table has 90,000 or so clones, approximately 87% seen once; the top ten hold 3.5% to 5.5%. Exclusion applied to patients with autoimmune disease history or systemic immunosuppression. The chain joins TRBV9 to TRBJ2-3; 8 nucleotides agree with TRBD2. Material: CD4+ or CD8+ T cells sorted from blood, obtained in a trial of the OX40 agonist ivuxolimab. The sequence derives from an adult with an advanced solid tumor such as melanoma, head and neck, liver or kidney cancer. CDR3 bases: TGTGCCAGCAGCGTAGCTACCGGGAGGGGAACAGATACGCAGTATTTT. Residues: CASSVATGRGTDTQYF. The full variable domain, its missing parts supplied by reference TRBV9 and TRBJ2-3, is DSGVTQTPKHLITATGQRVTLRCSPRSGDLSVYWYQQSLDQGLQFLIQYYNGEERAKGNILERFSAQQFPDLHSELNLSSLELGDSALYFCASSVATGRGTDTQYFGPGTRLTVL.